These 17 T cell receptor beta chains were all obtained from the same sample, sequenced in a study of vaccination effects on CD4 cells after COVID-19. Ahead of sequencing, the ViraFEST assay grew antigen-specific CD4+ T cells using viral peptide pools. Culture proceeded for nine to eleven days, and CD4+ T cells were then isolated. From March to December 2020, the person had a SARS-CoV-2 infection that was confirmed by PCR. Sequenced by immunoSEQ multiplex PCR; TCRdb stores in-frame clones only, minus some. The sample yields some 40,000 clones, around 72% seen once. These TCRs' antigens remain unknown. The specimen comprised CD4+ T cells from PBMCs cultured with HCoV-NL63 spike peptides, sampled before COVID-19 vaccination. These receptors came from a human donor who had a prior SARS-CoV-2 infection.

This rearrangement joins TRBV28 to TRBJ2-7; tentative D call: TRBD2 (6 bases). The V end was cut by 5 bases, the J end by 8 bases, with 19 bases between. Per the germline V gene, CDR1 is MDHEN and CDR2 is SYDVKM. There are 14 residues in the CDR3. This chain's CDR3 is CASSGGSAGEKQYF. Here the CDR3 DNA reads TGTGCCAGCAGTGGAGGGAGTGCGGGCGAAAAGCAGTACTTC.

This clone was observed a few times. The chain is built from TRBV12-3 or TRBV12-4 and TRBJ1-2; unclear D gene. CDR3 length: 13 residues. V was trimmed by 6 bases and J by 0 bases, leaving 8 bases between them. The CDR3 reads CASRPSANYGYTF. The CDR3 DNA follows: TGTGCCAGCAGGCCCTCAGCTAACTATGGCTACACCTTC.

The V and J genes are TRBV2 and TRBJ2-3; D is unclear. V was clipped by 3 bases and J by 2 bases, with 0 bases between them. This CDR3 has 11 residues. Germline-derived CDR1 and CDR2 are SNHLY and FYNNEI. In DNA, the CDR3 is TGTGCCAGCAGTGACACAGATACGCAGTATTTT. Encoded protein: CASSDTDTQYF.

This chain joins TRBV5-1 and TRBJ1-2, with TRBD1 identical over 7 bases. The CDR3 has 14 amino acids. The germline CDR1 and CDR2 sequences are SGHRS and YFSETQ. J gave up 3 bases and V 3 bases, and 5 bases lay outside the gene matches. The CDR3 loop reads CASSSTGLDYGYTF. The CDR3 DNA follows: TGCGCCAGCAGCTCGACAGGGTTGGACTATGGCTACACCTTC.

The chain links TRBV7-9 to TRBJ2-1, with 7 bases fitting TRBD2. This CDR3 spans 14 amino acids. V lost 6 bases to trimming and J lost 8 bases; unmatched junction nucleotides: 10. CDR1 and CDR2 (germline): SEHNR, FQNEAQ (reference sequence). DNA of the CDR3: TGTGCCAGCAGACGTGGCGGGAGTAGCTATGAGCAGTTCTTC. Translated, it gives CASRRGGSSYEQFF.

The chain carries TRBV15 and TRBJ2-1; no clear D. V lost 0 bases and J 5 bases, leaving 8 bases between the germline ends. Looked up from germline, CDR1 is LNHNV and CDR2 is YYDKDF (reference sequence). The CDR3 is 14 amino acids. For the CDR3, the DNA is TGTGCCACCAGCAGAGATATGGCGAACAATGAGCAGTTCTTC. Translating gives CATSRDMANNEQFF.

By share, this clone ranks as medium-sized. The chain has TRBV9 and TRBJ2-1; weak D call: TRBD1 (6 bases). Per the germline V gene, CDR1 is SGDLS and CDR2 is YYNGEE. This CDR3 comprises 14 residues. V shed 3 bases and J shed 6 bases, with 13 bases lying between them. CDR3 coding DNA: TGTGCCAGCAGCGGTGGGGGCTCCCTCAATGAGCAGTTCTTC. Its translation is CASSGGGSLNEQFF.

This clone was detected a few times. The rearrangement links TRBV11-2 to TRBJ2-7; D is ambiguous. This CDR3 comprises 13 residues. Germline-derived CDR1 and CDR2 are SGHAT and FQNNGV. V was shortened by 2 bases and J by 4 bases, with 9 bases between the two germline ends. The CDR3 reads CASSLPLAYEQYF. CDR3 DNA: TGTGCCAGCAGCTTACCCCTCGCTTACGAGCAGTACTTC.

J is TRBJ1-6 and V is TRBV19; no definite D call. The CDR3 length is 13 residues. CDR1 is LNHDA, CDR2 SQIVND, per germline (reference sequence). The V end lost 1 base, the J end lost 13 bases, and 11 bases lay between the germline ends. This chain's CDR3 is CASSIGHGTPLHF. DNA of the CDR3: TGTGCCAGTAGTATAGGACACGGAACCCCCCTCCACTTT.

The V gene is TRBV18, the J gene TRBJ2-7; maybe TRBD1 (5 bases). CDR3 length equals 16 residues. Trimming took 1 base from V and 0 from J, leaving 13 bases between them. From germline, CDR1 is KGHSH and CDR2 LQKENI. This CDR3 is CASSPRGAAVSYEQYF. DNA for the CDR3: TGTGCCAGCTCACCACGTGGGGCAGCTGTCTCCTACGAGCAGTACTTC.

The rearrangement uses TRBV5-1 and TRBJ2-5; TRBD2 agrees at 11 bases. The CDR3 spans 15 residues. With V trimmed by 4 bases and J by 3 bases, 5 bases remained unmatched. Per the germline V gene, CDR1 is SGHRS and CDR2 is YFSETQ. This CDR3 reads CASSPGGLAEETQYF. CDR3 coding DNA: TGCGCCAGCAGCCCGGGGGGACTAGCGGAAGAGACCCAGTACTTC.

This clone was seen a single time. The chain employs TRBV19 and TRBJ1-1; D not certain. Germline loops: CDR1 LNHDA, CDR2 SQIVND (reference sequence). V gave up 3 bases and J gave up 10 bases, with 15 bases separating them. The CDR3 has 13 amino acids. The CDR3 DNA is TGTGCCAGTAGTATCGGGCAGCCAGGAGGAGCTTTCTTT. It is translated as CASSIGQPGGAFF.

This clone has just one count. The chain links TRBV6-6 to TRBJ2-5; the D gene could be TRBD1 or TRBD2 (5 bases each). This CDR3 spans 16 amino acids. The germline gives CDR1 MNHNY, CDR2 SVGAGI (reference sequence). Trimming removed 2 bases from V and 5 bases from J, with 18 bases in between. The CDR3 loop reads CASSYGRGGGRETQYF. The DNA of the CDR3 is TGTGCCAGCAGTTACGGACGGGGCGGCGGTCGGGAGACCCAGTACTTC.

V and J are TRBV5-1 and TRBJ1-2; D might be TRBD1 (5 bases). This CDR3 spans 14 amino acids. Germline CDR1 reads SGHRS; CDR2 reads YFSETQ. V lost 0 bases to trimming and J lost 5 bases, with 11 bases between them. CDR3 sequence: CASSLDRRRYGYTF. CDR3 coding DNA: TGCGCCAGCAGCTTGGACAGGAGGAGGTATGGCTACACCTTC.

The gene calls are TRBV2 and TRBJ1-2; D is ambiguous. The CDR3 loop spans 12 amino acids. Trimming removed 6 bases at V and 5 bases at J, with 10 bases between. Per the germline V gene, CDR1 is SNHLY and CDR2 is FYNNEI. The CDR3 here is CASRENSYGYTF. The CDR3 bases are TGTGCCAGCAGGGAGAACAGTTATGGCTACACCTTC. The variable domain in full, with the rest retrieved from reference TRBV2 and TRBJ1-2, is EPEVTQTPSHQVTQMGQEVILRCVPISNHLYFYWYRQILGQKVEFLVSFYNNEISEKSEIFDDQFSVERPDGSNFTLKIRSTKLEDSAMYFCASRENSYGYTFGSGTRLTVV.

The chain uses TRBV6-2 or TRBV6-3 and TRBJ2-1; D gene uncertain. Trimming took off 2 bases at V and 3 bases at J, with 20 bases between the two ends. The CDR3 is 18 residues long. Germline V gene lookup returns CDR1 MNHEY and CDR2 SVGEGT. The DNA for the CDR3 is TGTGCCAGCAGTTACAACCTGGGCGGACGGGCAGTCTACAATGAGCAGTTCTTC. Its translation is CASSYNLGGRAVYNEQFF.

The chain links TRBV27 to TRBJ1-1, with D maybe TRBD1 (5 bases). Germline lookup yields CDR1 MNHEY and CDR2 SMNVEV (reference sequence). The CDR3 has 13 residues. With 3 bases removed from V and 5 bases from J, the gap between germline ends came to 10 bases. CDR3 residues: CASSLGLRTEAFF. The CDR3 bases are TGTGCCAGCAGTTTGGGACTAAGGACTGAAGCTTTCTTT.